Below, 18 T cell receptor beta chains from the same sample are listed, as sequenced in a study of shared clonotypes between healthy human individuals (dated by TCRdb to 2020 to 2022). Libraries were built with the immunoSEQ multiplex PCR assay. TCRdb holds this immuneACCESS table with in-frame rearrangements only. Some clones are missing; in checked studies, unresolved V genes explain under half, and the rest has no known cause. Recorded for this sample are some 2,400,000 clones; around 95% of them occurred a single time. Jointly, the top ten make up less than 0.15% of the sample. Sequenced sample: naive CD4+ T cells sorted from blood. Reading the label with the study, this specimen's cell subset or site is: CD45RA+ positively selected. The receptor source for this set is a man younger than 30 in good health.

This sequence joins TRBV6-6 and TRBJ2-3, with 14 bases aligning to TRBD2. CDR3 size: 16 residues. Germline values: CDR1 MNHNY, CDR2 SVGAGI (reference sequence). The V and J ends lost 6 bases and 3 bases, in that order; junction bases with no gene match: 5. The CDR3 DNA reads TGTGCCAGCAGGGCGACTAGCGGGGGGGGGACAGATACGCAGTATTTT. Its translation is CASRATSGGGTDTQYF.

CDR3 bases: TGTGCCAGCAGTAACCCCCCTATGGATACGCAGTATTTT. This sequence encodes CASSNPPMDTQYF. J is TRBJ2-3 and V is TRBV6-6; D gene unclear. Trimming pared 5 bases from V and 6 bases from J, leaving 12 bases between. The CDR3 totals 13 residues. In germline, CDR1 is MNHNY, CDR2 SVGAGI (reference sequence).

The chain carries TRBV19 and TRBJ1-6, with a possible D match to TRBD1 (5 bases). In germline, CDR1 is LNHDA, CDR2 SQIVND (reference sequence). CDR3 length: 15 residues. Trimming shortened V by 6 bases and J by 7 bases, and 16 bases separated the two germline ends. CDR3 in DNA: TGTGCCAGTAGGTTCCAGGGAAACGCCAATTCACCCCTCCACTTT. Translating gives CASRFQGNANSPLHF. The whole variable domain, remainder taken from reference TRBV19 and TRBJ1-6, is DGGITQSPKYLFRKEGQNVTLSCEQNLNHDAMYWYRQDPGQGLRLIYYSQIVNDFQKGDIAEGYSVSREKKESFPLTVTSAQKNPTAFYLCASRFQGNANSPLHFGNGTRLTVT.

The rearrangement joins TRBV7-9 to TRBJ2-1; 8 positions match TRBD2. The length of the CDR3 is 13 residues. V was pared by 7 bases and J by 6 bases, with 5 bases of the junction left unmatched. Germline V CDR1 and CDR2: SEHNR, FQNEAQ (reference sequence). The CDR3 DNA reads TGTGCCAGCACCCACCGGGGGGGCAATGAGCAGTTCTTC. This codes for CASTHRGGNEQFF.

The chain carries TRBV18 and TRBJ1-1; D possibly corresponds to TRBD1 (5 bases). The V end lost 8 bases, the J end lost 1 base, and 17 bases lay between the germline ends. The CDR3 sequence is 15 residues long. Per the germline V gene, CDR1 is KGHSH and CDR2 is LQKENI. CDR3 DNA: TGTGCCAGCCAACGAGGCCAGGGAGAGAACACTGAAGCTTTCTTT. It specifies CASQRGQGENTEAFF.

The rearrangement links TRBV6-5 to TRBJ2-7; 7 bases line up with TRBD1. The CDR3 has 15 residues. V lost 1 base to trimming and J lost 3 bases; unmatched junction nucleotides: 6. Germline V gives CDR1 MNHEY, CDR2 SVGAGI. CDR3 region: CASSYLTGENYEQYF. Written as DNA, the CDR3 is TGTGCCAGCAGTTACTTAACAGGGGAAAACTACGAGCAGTACTTC.

This chain connects TRBV5-4 to TRBJ2-1, with 11 bases that match TRBD2. The CDR3 sequence is 17 residues long. The V segment lost 2 bases and the J segment 6 bases; nucleotides outside the gene matches: 10. Looked up from germline, CDR1 is SGHNT and CDR2 is YYREEE (reference sequence). Here the CDR3 reads CASSFVPTTSGSNEQFF. CDR3 bases: TGTGCCAGCAGCTTTGTCCCTACTACTAGCGGGAGCAATGAGCAGTTCTTC.

The chain carries TRBV6-1 and TRBJ1-5; no firm D call. The germline V and J ends were trimmed by 6 bases and 4 bases, with 13 bases remaining between them. This CDR3 comprises 14 residues. The V gene's germline CDR1 is MNHNS and CDR2 SASEGT. The CDR3 is CASSSTQVNQPQHF. The CDR3 region has the DNA TGTGCCAGCAGCTCCACTCAAGTAAATCAGCCCCAGCATTTT.

The rearrangement uses TRBV2 and TRBJ1-2; 9 bases are shared with TRBD1. This CDR3 is 13 amino acids long. J was trimmed by 4 bases and V by 8 bases; bases with no gene match: 5. The germline V gene encodes CDR1 SNHLY and CDR2 FYNNEI. The CDR3: CASRDRDFYGYTF. The CDR3 coding sequence is TGTGCCAGCCGGGACAGGGATTTCTATGGCTACACCTTC.

This rearrangement joins TRBV2 to TRBJ2-1, with TRBD2 identical over 8 bases. CDR1 and CDR2 from the germline V gene are SNHLY and FYNNEI. CDR3 length: 17 residues. After removal of 4 bases from V and 6 bases from J, the junction contained 14 bases not matched to a gene. CDR3 sequence reads: CASSGATAGGPSNEQFF. The CDR3 DNA reads as TGTGCCAGCAGTGGGGCCACGGCGGGAGGACCCTCCAATGAGCAGTTCTTC.

The chain carries TRBV9 and TRBJ2-3, with 12 nucleotides matching TRBD2. With V trimmed by 4 bases and J by 3 bases, 6 bases remained unmatched. The CDR3 contains 16 residues. CDR1 is SGDLS and CDR2 is YYNGEE in the germline V gene. The CDR3 spells CASSPTGLAGTDTQYF. CDR3 sequence (DNA): TGTGCCAGCAGCCCTACCGGACTAGCGGGGACAGATACGCAGTATTTT.

V is TRBV9 and J is TRBJ2-2, with TRBD1 matching over 10 bases. V was pared by 3 bases and J by 4 bases, with 3 bases of the junction left unmatched. The CDR3 contains 15 residues. The germline V gene encodes CDR1 SGDLS and CDR2 YYNGEE. CDR3 residues: CASSARDRGTGELFF. The CDR3 nucleotides are TGTGCCAGCAGCGCGCGGGACAGGGGCACCGGGGAGCTGTTTTTT.

The chain is built from TRBV5-1 and TRBJ2-7; 10 nucleotides line up with TRBD2. CDR1 and CDR2 (germline): SGHRS, YFSETQ. CDR3 length: 16 residues. Trimming took 6 bases from V and 0 from J; bases not matched to a gene: 9. CDR3 protein: CASKVSASGSSYEQYF. CDR3 in DNA: TGCGCCAGCAAAGTTTCGGCTAGCGGGAGCTCCTACGAGCAGTACTTC.

The table lists this clone with a count of one. The V call is TRBV5-4, the J call TRBJ2-7; D possibly corresponds to TRBD2 (6 bases). The CDR3 totals 15 residues. The germline V gene has CDR1 SGHNT and CDR2 YYREEE (reference sequence). V lost 4 bases to trimming and J lost 0 bases, with 14 bases between them. CDR3 sequence: CASSQDYRSSYEQYF. The CDR3 DNA sequence: TGTGCCAGCAGCCAGGACTACCGGAGCTCCTACGAGCAGTACTTC.

V and J are TRBV28 and TRBJ1-3; a possible D gene is TRBD1 (6 bases). Deletions cut 1 base from V and 4 bases from J, with 14 bases between. This CDR3 is 16 amino acids long. From germline, CDR1 is MDHEN and CDR2 SYDVKM. The CDR3 loop reads CASSLFQAGVGNTIYF. CDR3 DNA sequence: TGTGCCAGCAGTTTATTTCAAGCAGGGGTCGGAAACACCATATATTTT.

The chain links TRBV11-2 to TRBJ1-1; no reliable D call. With 2 bases removed from V and 11 bases from J, the gap between germline ends came to 9 bases. The CDR3 totals 11 residues. Germline CDR1 is SGHAT and CDR2 is FQNNGV. CDR3 residues: CASSLIARAFF. DNA of the CDR3: TGTGCCAGCAGCTTAATTGCCCGGGCTTTCTTT. Using reference TRBV11-2 and TRBJ1-1 for the parts outside the CDR3, the full variable domain is EAGVAQSPRYKIIEKRQSVAFWCNPISGHATLYWYQQILGQGPKLLIQFQNNGVVDDSQLPKDRFSAERLKGVDSTLKIQPAKLEDSAVYLCASSLIARAFFGQGTRLTVV.

The rearrangement joins TRBV23-1 to TRBJ1-2; unclear D gene. TRBV23-1 has ORF status, its function being uncertain. CDR3 length equals 18 residues. The V end was cut by 3 bases, the J end by 0 bases, with 20 bases between. CDR3 region: CASSQDLQPSTPNYGYTF. CDR3 nucleotide sequence: TGCGCCAGCAGTCAGGACTTACAGCCCTCAACCCCTAACTATGGCTACACCTTC.

V usage is TRBV30 and J usage is TRBJ1-4; 8 positions agree with TRBD1. The CDR3 spans 12 residues. The germline V gene has CDR1 GTSNPN and CDR2 SVGIG (reference sequence). V shed 6 bases and J 9 bases; nucleotides not matched to a gene: 6. CDR3 sequence: CACGTGGKKLFF. CDR3 nucleotide sequence: TGTGCCTGTGGGACAGGTGGGAAAAAACTGTTTTTT.